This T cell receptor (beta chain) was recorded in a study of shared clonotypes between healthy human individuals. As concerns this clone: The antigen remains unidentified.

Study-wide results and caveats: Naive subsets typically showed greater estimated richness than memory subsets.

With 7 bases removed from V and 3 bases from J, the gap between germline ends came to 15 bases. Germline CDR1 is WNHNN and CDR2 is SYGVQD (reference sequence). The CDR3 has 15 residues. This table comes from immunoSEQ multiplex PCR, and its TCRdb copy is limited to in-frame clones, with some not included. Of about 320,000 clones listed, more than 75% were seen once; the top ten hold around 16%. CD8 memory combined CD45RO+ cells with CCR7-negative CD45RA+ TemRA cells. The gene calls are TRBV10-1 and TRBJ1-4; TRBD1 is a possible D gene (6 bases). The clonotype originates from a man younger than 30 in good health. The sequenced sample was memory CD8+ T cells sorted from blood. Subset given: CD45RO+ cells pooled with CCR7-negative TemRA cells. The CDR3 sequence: CASTRPDRPNEKLFF. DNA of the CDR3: TGCGCCAGCACCCGCCCCGACAGGCCTAATGAAAAACTGTTTTTT.